A selection of T cell receptor beta chains follows, all from one sample in a study of blood T cell repertoires in COVID-19. Assay used: immunoSEQ multiplex PCR; TCRdb lists only in-frame clones, some missing. The sample yields around 300,000 clones, around 90% seen once. Specimen: peripheral blood. All receptors derive from a woman between 35 and 50 years old who had recovered from COVID-19. Both conserved end residues are part of each CDR3. D genes are given only for firm matches. Not every row has a clone size; where given, it reads once, few, many or a size class.

CDR3: CASSLLAGGGEKLFF
DNA: TGTGCCAGCAGCTTGTTGGCAGGGGGCGGTGAAAAACTGTTTTTT
D: TRBD1
J: TRBJ1-4
V: TRBV5-8
size: -

CDR3: CASSRYPDREGRTEAFF
DNA: TGTGCCAGCTCACGCTATCCGGACAGGGAAGGGAGAACTGAAGCTTTCTTT
D: TRBD1
J: TRBJ1-1
V: TRBV18
size: -

CDR3: CASTTTGSRNEQFF
DNA: TGTGCCAGTACCACCACTGGGAGTCGTAATGAGCAGTTCTTC
D: -
J: TRBJ2-1
V: TRBV19
size: once

CDR3: CASSPGLVSDTQYF
DNA: TGTGCCAGCAGCCCAGGACTAGTCTCCGATACGCAGTATTTT
D: TRBD2
J: TRBJ2-3
V: TRBV7-2
size: -

CDR3: CASGGTSDYNEQFF
DNA: TGTGCCAGCGGGGGGACTAGTGATTACAATGAGCAGTTCTTC
D: TRBD2
J: TRBJ2-1
V: TRBV6-5
size: -

CDR3: CASSLGRREYSHEQFF
DNA: TGTGCCAGCAGCTTGGGACGTCGGGAGTATTCACATGAGCAGTTCTTC
D: -
J: TRBJ2-1
V: TRBV5-8
size: once

CDR3: CASSPQLREREQYF
DNA: TGTGCCAGCAGCCCACAGCTGAGGGAGCGCGAGCAGTACTTC
D: -
J: TRBJ2-7
V: TRBV3-1/TRBV3-2
size: -

CDR3: CASSLVTPYEQYF
DNA: TGTGCCAGCAGCTTAGTGACTCCCTACGAGCAGTACTTC
D: -
J: TRBJ2-7
V: TRBV11-1
size: -

CDR3: CASSSRPQGEQEQYF
DNA: TGCGCCAGCAGCTCAAGGCCGCAGGGGGAGCAAGAGCAGTACTTC
D: TRBD1
J: TRBJ2-7
V: TRBV5-1
size: -

CDR3: CASSLDEATSGNTIYF
DNA: TGCGCCAGCAGCTTGGATGAGGCGACCTCTGGAAACACCATATATTTT
D: -
J: TRBJ1-3
V: TRBV5-1
size: -

CDR3: CASSGGLANGELFF
DNA: TGTGCCAGCAGCGGGGGACTAGCCAACGGGGAGCTGTTTTTT
D: TRBD2
J: TRBJ2-2
V: TRBV9
size: once

CDR3: CASSPSQGIRGNQPQHF
DNA: TGCGCCAGCAGCCCAAGTCAGGGGATTCGGGGCAATCAGCCCCAGCATTTT
D: -
J: TRBJ1-5
V: TRBV4-1
size: -

CDR3: CASSQDSTAVSEAFF
DNA: TGCGCCAGCAGCCAAGATTCTACAGCAGTGTCTGAAGCTTTCTTT
D: -
J: TRBJ1-1
V: TRBV4-1
size: -

CDR3: CASARTSGSGSYEQYF
DNA: TGCGCCAGCGCAAGGACTAGCGGGAGTGGGTCCTACGAGCAGTACTTC
D: TRBD2
J: TRBJ2-7
V: TRBV5-1
size: -

CDR3: CASSQGARGNTIYF
DNA: TGTGCCAGCAGCCAAGGTGCCAGGGGAAACACCATATATTTT
D: -
J: TRBJ1-3
V: TRBV3-1/TRBV3-2
size: -

CDR3: CASSLEAGKAFF
DNA: TGTGCCAGCAGCTTGGAGGCAGGGAAAGCTTTCTTT
D: -
J: TRBJ1-1
V: TRBV5-8
size: -

CDR3: CASSVGSGQGPYNEQFF
DNA: TGTGCCAGCAGCGTAGGATCGGGACAGGGCCCCTACAATGAGCAGTTCTTC
D: TRBD1
J: TRBJ2-1
V: TRBV9
size: -

CDR3: CASSIALDGSHYEQYF
DNA: TGTGCCAGTAGTATAGCTTTAGACGGGAGTCACTACGAGCAGTACTTC
D: -
J: TRBJ2-7
V: TRBV19
size: -

CDR3: CASRDAGAGEQFF
DNA: TGTGCCAGCAGAGACGCCGGCGCGGGTGAGCAGTTCTTC
D: -
J: TRBJ2-1
V: TRBV6-5
size: -

CDR3: CASSLAGGGEQFF
DNA: TGTGCCAGCAGTTTAGCGGGAGGGGGTGAGCAGTTCTTC
D: TRBD2
J: TRBJ2-1
V: TRBV28
size: -

CDR3: CASSTGDYGYTF
DNA: TGTGCCAGCAGTACAGGGGACTATGGCTACACCTTC
D: TRBD1
J: TRBJ1-2
V: TRBV6-2/TRBV6-3
size: -

CDR3: CASSEGPTSGSLPQYF
DNA: TGTGCCAGCAGTGAAGGCCCGACTAGCGGGAGTCTGCCGCAGTATTTT
D: TRBD2
J: TRBJ2-3
V: TRBV2
size: -

CDR3: CASSIEGGVTYNEQFF
DNA: TGTGCCAGTAGTATAGAAGGCGGGGTCACTTACAATGAGCAGTTCTTC
D: -
J: TRBJ2-1
V: TRBV19
size: -

CDR3: CASRQHRDSNQPQHF
DNA: TGTGCCAGCAGACAGCACCGGGATAGCAATCAGCCCCAGCATTTT
D: -
J: TRBJ1-5
V: TRBV27
size: -

CDR3: CASIAGNWETQYF
DNA: TGTGCCAGCATTGCGGGAAACTGGGAGACCCAGTACTTC
D: -
J: TRBJ2-5
V: TRBV6-4
size: -